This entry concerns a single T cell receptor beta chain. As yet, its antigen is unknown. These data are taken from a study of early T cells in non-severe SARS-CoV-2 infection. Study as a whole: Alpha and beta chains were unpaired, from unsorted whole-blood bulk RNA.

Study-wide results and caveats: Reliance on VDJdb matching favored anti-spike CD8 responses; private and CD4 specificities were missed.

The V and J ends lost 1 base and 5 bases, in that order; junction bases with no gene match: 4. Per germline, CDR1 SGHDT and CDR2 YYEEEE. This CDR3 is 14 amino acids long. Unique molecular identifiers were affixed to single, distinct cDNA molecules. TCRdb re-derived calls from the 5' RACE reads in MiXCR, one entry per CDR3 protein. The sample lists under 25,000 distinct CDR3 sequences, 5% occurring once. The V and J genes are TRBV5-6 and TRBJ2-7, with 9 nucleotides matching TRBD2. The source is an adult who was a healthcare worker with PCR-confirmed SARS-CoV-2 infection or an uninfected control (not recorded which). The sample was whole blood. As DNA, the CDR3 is TGTGCCAGCAGCTTGATGCTAGCGGGGAACGAGCAGTACTTC. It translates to CASSLMLAGNEQYF.